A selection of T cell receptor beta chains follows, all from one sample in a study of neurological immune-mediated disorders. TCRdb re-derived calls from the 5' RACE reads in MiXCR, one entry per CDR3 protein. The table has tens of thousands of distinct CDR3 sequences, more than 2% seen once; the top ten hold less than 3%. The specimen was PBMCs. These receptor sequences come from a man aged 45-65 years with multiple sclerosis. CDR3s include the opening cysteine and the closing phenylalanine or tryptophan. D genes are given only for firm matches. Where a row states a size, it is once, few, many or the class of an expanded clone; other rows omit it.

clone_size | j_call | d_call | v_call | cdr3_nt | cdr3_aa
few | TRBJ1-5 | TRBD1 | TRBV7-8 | TGTGCCAGCAGCTTATGGGGACAGGGGGGTCGTCAGCCCCAGAATTTT | CASSLWGQGGRQPQNF
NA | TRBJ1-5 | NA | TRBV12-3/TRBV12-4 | TGTGCCAGCAGTTCCGCCGATAGCAATCAGCCCCAGCATTTT | CASSSADSNQPQHF
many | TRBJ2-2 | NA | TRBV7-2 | TGTGCCAGCAGCTTAGGCCCCAAGTTGTACACCGGGGAGCTGTTTTTT | CASSLGPKLYTGELFF
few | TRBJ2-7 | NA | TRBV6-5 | TGTGCCAGCAGTTACCGGGACTCCTACGAGCAGTACTTC | CASSYRDSYEQYF
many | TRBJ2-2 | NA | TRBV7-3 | TGTGCCAGCAGTTGGGGGTTGGCGAACACCGGGGAGCTGTTTTTT | CASSWGLANTGELFF
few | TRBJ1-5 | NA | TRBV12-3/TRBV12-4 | TGTGCCAGCAGCCAAGGCCTGGGCCAGGACGATCAGCCCCAGAATTTT | CASSQGLGQDDQPQNF
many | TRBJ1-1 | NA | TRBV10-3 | TGTGCCATCACCCCGAGGGAGGTTCGGACTGAAGCTTTCTTT | CAITPREVRTEAFF
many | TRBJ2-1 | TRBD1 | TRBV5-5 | TGTGCCAGCAGCACACAGGACAGGAATGAGCAGTTCTTC | CASSTQDRNEQFF
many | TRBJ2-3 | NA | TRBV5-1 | TGCGCCAGCAGCTCCCCCCGGACCACAGATACGCAGTATTTT | CASSSPRTTDTQYF
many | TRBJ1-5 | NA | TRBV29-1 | TGCAGCGCTGGGGAAACGGATCAGCCCCAGCATTTT | CSAGETDQPQHF
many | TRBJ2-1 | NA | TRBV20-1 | TGCAGTTTACCCCACTCGGGGACCTACAATGAGCAGTTCTTC | CSLPHSGTYNEQFF
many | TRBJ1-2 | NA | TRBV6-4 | TGTGCCAGCAGTGACCAGGGCCTTGGCTACACCTTC | CASSDQGLGYTF
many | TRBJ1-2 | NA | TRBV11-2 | TGTGCCAGCAGCTTAGAAGGTGCTGGCTACACCTTC | CASSLEGAGYTF
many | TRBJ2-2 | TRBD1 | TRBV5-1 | TGCGCCAGCAGCTTAGAGGGGGCAGACACCGGGGAGCTGTTTTTT | CASSLEGADTGELFF
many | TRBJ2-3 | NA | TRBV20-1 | TGCAGTGCCTATCGACAGGCAGGCGATACGCAGTATTTT | CSAYRQAGDTQYF
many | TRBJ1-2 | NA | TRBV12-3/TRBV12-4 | TGTGCCAGCAGAAATAAGGGTGGCTACACCTTC | CASRNKGGYTF
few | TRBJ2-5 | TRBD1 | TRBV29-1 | TGCAGCGTCCGGACAGGGATCGAGACCCAGTACTTC | CSVRTGIETQYF
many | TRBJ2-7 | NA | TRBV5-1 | TGCGCCAGCAGCTTGGCCCCACAGGACGAGCAGTACTTC | CASSLAPQDEQYF
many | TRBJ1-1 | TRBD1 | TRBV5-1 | TGCGCCAGCAGCTTGGTGGGCAGGGGGCTTGAAGCTTTCTTT | CASSLVGRGLEAFF
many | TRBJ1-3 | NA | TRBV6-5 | TGTGCCAGCGCTGGGTGGGGAGGAAACACCATATATTTT | CASAGWGGNTIYF
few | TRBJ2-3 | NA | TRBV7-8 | TGTGCCAGCAGCGTCACAGATACGCAGTATTTT | CASSVTDTQYF
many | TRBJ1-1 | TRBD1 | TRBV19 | TGTGCCAGTAGTACGGACAGGGGGAACACTGAAGCTTTCTTT | CASSTDRGNTEAFF
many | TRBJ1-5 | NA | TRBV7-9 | TGTGCCAGCACCTTTGGGGGCAGGGATCAGCCCCAGCATTTT | CASTFGGRDQPQHF
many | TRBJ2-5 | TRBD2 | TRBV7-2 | TGTGCCAGCAGCCCCGGGGGGGGACGACGAGAGACCCAGTACTTC | CASSPGGGRRETQYF